Listed below are T cell receptor beta chains from one sample, sequenced in a study of blood T cell repertoires in COVID-19. The assay was immunoSEQ multiplex PCR, and TCRdb's table has in-frame clones only and misses some. The sample has about 73,000 clones; around 77% are singletons. Sequencing was performed on peripheral blood. The receptors were gathered from a man between 65 and 85 years old with COVID-19, enrolled during active disease. CDR3s leave out the opening cysteine and the closing phenylalanine or tryptophan. The order of the fields is J gene, V gene, CDR3 protein.

j_gene: TRBJ1-3
v_gene: TRBV2
CDR3aa: ASTGQGAGAGNTIY

j_gene: TRBJ1-4
v_gene: TRBV7-2
CDR3aa: ASSLGPGGEKLF

j_gene: TRBJ2-5
v_gene: TRBV4-1
CDR3aa: ASSQDWASGSRETQY

j_gene: TRBJ2-3
v_gene: TRBV19
CDR3aa: ATVAGGPADTQY

j_gene: TRBJ2-5
v_gene: TRBV9
CDR3aa: ASSFGQGGPETQY

j_gene: TRBJ1-1
v_gene: TRBV7-2
CDR3aa: ASSLVAGTSEAF

j_gene: TRBJ1-3
v_gene: TRBV4-1
CDR3aa: ASSQLQGSGNTIY

j_gene: TRBJ1-4
v_gene: TRBV4-2
CDR3aa: ASSQNPGGTEKLF

j_gene: TRBJ1-2
v_gene: TRBV27
CDR3aa: ASSPTGNGYT

j_gene: TRBJ2-5
v_gene: TRBV15
CDR3aa: ATSRGQGQQETQY

j_gene: TRBJ2-1
v_gene: TRBV4-1
CDR3aa: ASSQGARSNEQF

j_gene: TRBJ1-2
v_gene: TRBV19
CDR3aa: ASQGLNYGYT

j_gene: TRBJ1-1
v_gene: TRBV29-1
CDR3aa: SVGRMTGERATEAF

j_gene: TRBJ1-1
v_gene: TRBV7-9
CDR3aa: ASSLRGPEAF

j_gene: TRBJ2-3
v_gene: TRBV5-1
CDR3aa: ASSFRRAPDTQY

j_gene: TRBJ2-1
v_gene: TRBV19
CDR3aa: ATVGTSGGYNEQF

j_gene: TRBJ2-1
v_gene: TRBV28
CDR3aa: ASSFNRLSSEQF

j_gene: TRBJ2-7
v_gene: TRBV5-1
CDR3aa: ASSQRGSSYEQY

j_gene: TRBJ1-2
v_gene: TRBV30
CDR3aa: AWSGGDLGGYT

j_gene: TRBJ1-1
v_gene: TRBV5-6
CDR3aa: ASSLGGSYTEAF

j_gene: TRBJ1-1
v_gene: TRBV14
CDR3aa: ASSQGQPGKAF

j_gene: TRBJ1-1
v_gene: TRBV7-2
CDR3aa: ASSLSAGFTEAF

j_gene: TRBJ1-6
v_gene: TRBV28
CDR3aa: ASSLGRSNSPLH

j_gene: TRBJ1-1
v_gene: TRBV28
CDR3aa: ASSSGQGNTEAF

j_gene: TRBJ2-7
v_gene: TRBV28
CDR3aa: ASSFPGPYEQY